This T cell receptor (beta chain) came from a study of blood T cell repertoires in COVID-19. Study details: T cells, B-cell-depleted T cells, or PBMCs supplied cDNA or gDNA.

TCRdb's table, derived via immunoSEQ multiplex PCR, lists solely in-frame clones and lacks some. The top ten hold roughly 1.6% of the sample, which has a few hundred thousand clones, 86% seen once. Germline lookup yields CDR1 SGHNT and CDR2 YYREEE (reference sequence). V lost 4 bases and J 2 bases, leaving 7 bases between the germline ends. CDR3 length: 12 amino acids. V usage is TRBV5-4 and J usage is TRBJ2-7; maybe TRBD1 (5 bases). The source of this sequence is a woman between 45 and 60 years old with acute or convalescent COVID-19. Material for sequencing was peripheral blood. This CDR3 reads CASSLGAYEQYF. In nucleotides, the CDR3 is TGTGCCAGCAGCCTAGGGGCCTACGAGCAGTACTTC.